This T cell receptor (beta chain) was documented in a study of cytomegalovirus exposure and HLA in healthy donors (dated by TCRdb to about 2017). Study-wide context: An earlier analysis of roughly 500 of the donors reported roughly 300 Gb of sequence data and 117 million unique TCR beta sequences from approximately 180 million T cells. Among the roughly 400 genotyped donors, approximately 81% belonged to the genetic ancestry cluster associated with self-reported Caucasian donors. Four to six DR-DQ haplotypes were handled as single units for association and clustering, since linkage in the cohort was strong. Using immunosequencing, the study profiled T cell repertoires from about 610 subjects and related those repertoires to cytomegalovirus serostatus. A later genetic analysis used genome-wide SNP genotypes for about 55% of the 666 donors, treating that subset as a discovery cohort. Across around 400 genotyped donors of the cohort, an average of 235,054 unique TCR beta nucleotide sequences per donor were sequenced, and 15% to 20% of those sequences were non-productive. Both class I and class II loci were covered by HLA typing, at four-digit resolution. A later analysis re-examined previously published TCR beta repertoires from more than 600 donors and added high-resolution HLA genotyping to investigate patterns of TCR occurrence. The study combined high-throughput TCR immunosequencing, statistical association of individual TCRs with disease status, and machine learning to predict cytomegalovirus infection status. An earlier analysis of approximately 630 of the donors applied high-throughput TCR beta sequencing to assess whether each TCR beta V gene segment acted as functional or pseudogenic. The later analysis used no new phenotypic data to find candidate immune exposures, relying instead on TCR beta sequences and their occurrence across donors. A separate validation cohort of about 110 different subjects was used in addition to the roughly 700-subject first cohort. All discovery cohort repertoires had been generated using a single sequencing platform. The study was designed to test whether signatures of past pathogen exposure could be identified by cataloging public T cell receptors. Around 300 gigabases of sequencing data and approximately 80 million unique TCR sequences were included in an early release covering 500 to 750 HLA-typed donors. Alongside the repertoire data, information on donor age, sex, ethnicity and CMV serostatus was compiled. The number of typed donors differed by locus: about 620-630 for A, B, C, DRB1 and DQB1; 500 to 550 for DQA1; about 600 for DPA1; and some 470 for DPB1.

What the research found in general, with its limitations: A further reported finding was that TCR beta sequences accurately predicted the HLA-A and HLA-B alleles for most subjects in the first cohort. The classifier was reported to diagnose cytomegalovirus status with high specificity and sensitivity in both the original cohort and the validation cohort. Most TCR sequences were seen in very few donors, while some public TCRs were found in many individuals. According to a later analysis, parvovirus B19, influenza, CMV and Epstein-Barr virus appeared linked to several top co-occurrence clusters. A cluster of highly shared sequence variants was judged likely to be a technical artifact of the sequencing pipeline. In an earlier analysis of some 500 of the donors, most TCR beta V segments appeared in productive rearrangements about 87% or about 30% of the time, broadly matching IMGT annotations. In a later analysis, the rate of TCR association differed among HLA loci, with DRB1 alleles having the most associated TCRs and HLA-C alleles having the fewest. Presence/absence analyses assumed roughly uniform sequencing depth across donors, an assumption that may not hold. The earlier analysis of about 600 of the donors excluded over 15 rarely observed V segments, including chromosome 9 orphons, because counts were too low. The study listed 164 TCR beta chains as associated with cytomegalovirus. Strong co-occurrence of HLA alleles, especially DR and DQ, made assigning TCR associations to individual alleles difficult. Some IMGT-functional V segments, including TRBV6-2 and TRBV6-3, could not be distinguished by the 87-base-pair reads and were therefore excluded. A few of the identified cytomegalovirus-associated TCR beta chains were confirmed in vitro to be specific for cytomegalovirus antigens. Because some donors lacked HLA typing at each locus, the association tests relied only on the typed subset. A later analysis found that HLA-associated TCR beta chains were more clonally expanded and had lower generation probabilities than equally common non-associated chains. Correlated functional status among segregating V segments might reflect linkage disequilibrium, but an unknown experimental factor could not be ruled out. A later analysis associated 16,951 TCR beta sequences with specific HLA alleles at a false discovery rate of 0.05. In a later analysis, most CMV-associated TCR beta chains were found to appear HLA-restricted, with HLA associations seemingly driven largely by CMV exposure. The authors suggested that the approach could potentially be generalized to other disease states and immunological phenotypes. In this cohort, only TCR beta chains were sequenced, and detectable features were limited by the absence of alpha or paired-chain data. V-gene and J-gene trimming of TCR beta chains was associated with a missense DCLRE1C variant in a later genetic analysis, and the association was replicated in an independent cohort. The only immune exposure information available for the cohort was CMV serostatus. In a later genetic analysis, fewer N-insertions in productive TCRs were reported among donors in an Asian-associated ancestry cluster than the roughly 700-donor mean.

The cohort comprised more than 550 healthy bone marrow donors. At the time of sampling, all cohort members were nominally healthy, though unrecorded immune exposures were likely present. The donor was CMV seropositive and belonged to the group of 250 to 300 seropositive cohort members. Every donor gave a peripheral blood sample, and the peripheral blood mononuclear cells from that sample were used for TCR beta sequencing. Genomic DNA extraction from the blood cell samples was performed with the Qiagen DNeasy Blood Extraction Kit. Points on this clone: What this receptor recognizes is not known. There are no base qualities to consult, and no much larger clone falls within one base.

The CDR3 numbers 17 residues from cysteine through phenylalanine. Left in the record is the CDR3 DNA by itself, 51 bases read in frame from the first base. V is pared back by 5 bases and J by 4 bases, with 24 bases lying between the germline termini. Looking up the germline V gene yields CDR1 SGHAT and CDR2 FQNNGV. Library preparation employed the immunoSEQ multiplex PCR assay. For the multiplex PCR, a mixture combining 60 forward primers for TCR Vbeta segments and 13 reverse primers for TCR Jbeta segments was used. A multiplex PCR assay on genomic DNA amplified the CDR3 region of rearranged TCR beta genes. The amplified TCR beta libraries were sequenced on the Illumina HiSeq System as 87-base-pair reads. The original methods were these. Across the 500 to 700 repertoires, a later analysis counted tens of millions of unique TCR beta chains, 8.5 million to 12 million of which were shared by at least two donors. A nearest-neighbor algorithm error-corrected the raw reads and collapsed the reads into unique sequences, merging closely related sequences to remove PCR and sequencing errors. To assign V, D and J gene segments, CDR3 sequences were aligned to IMGT reference sequences. For a sequence to be retained, at least a six-nucleotide match to both a V gene segment and a J gene segment was required. A rearrangement was called productive if the CDR3 had no stop codons and remained in frame with V and J, and every other rearrangement was called non-productive. Following IMGT convention, CDR3 was defined as the stretch from the second conserved V-encoded cysteine to the conserved J-encoded phenylalanine. In an earlier analysis of just under 600 of the donors, sequences lacking an unambiguous match to a single V gene segment were excluded. An earlier analysis of 550 to 650 of the donors classified V segments as functional when productive rearrangements were above 56.7% and as segregating when the standard deviation between donors was above 5%. A statistical classification framework was built to diagnose cytomegalovirus status from the catalog of TCR beta chain sequences. In a later analysis, TCR nucleotide sequences were compared against IMGT/GENE-DB human TR gene sequences so that V and J genes could be assigned. Using the TCRdist pipeline, a later analysis assigned CDR3 sequences along with most-parsimonious VDJ recombination scenarios. In a later analysis, every TCR beta chain was defined by the combination of its CDR3 amino acid sequence and its V-gene family, and reads without a unique V-gene family were dropped. In a later analysis, approximately 640 highly shared, low-generation-probability nucleotide sequences were removed to address suspected cross-contamination and a sequencing artifact. For each public chain, a later analysis derived a clonal expansion index from normalized ranks of inferred template counts within each repertoire. Generation probabilities in a later analysis came from a VDJ recombination model fitted to out-of-frame rearrangements, and those results were checked against IGoR. In a later analysis, TCR-TCR, TCR-HLA and TCR-CMV co-occurrence was scored with hypergeometric tests, and a repertoire-size bias correction was applied to TCR pairs. A later analysis estimated false discovery rates by permuting HLA or CMV assignments 20 times. In a later analysis, co-occurring TCRs were grouped using DBSCAN, and TCRdist sequence similarity was added for clustering within HLA-allele-positive subsets. For co-occurrence clustering, repertoires with fewer than 30,000 or more than 120,000 public chains were excluded, along with roughly 5 repertoires with anomalous nucleotide sharing. The immuneACCESS repertoire file appears here via TCRdb, limited to in-frame rearrangements. These files lack a portion of the clones; in checked studies, under half of the deficit traces to unresolved V genes, and the cause of the others is not known. That table gives V, J and clone size, and the DNA gave D and trimming. This sample has 100,000 to 150,000 clones in its table, and over 75% of those were observed once. 4.2% of the sample is in the top ten clones.

The origin of this receptor is a male donor in good health and CMV-seropositive. This chain is built from TRBV11-2 and TRBJ2-7; D gene: possibly TRBD2, on 7 matching bases. Sequenced input: PBMCs. CDR3 reads: CASSPGRRGGRWYEQYF. At the DNA level, the sequence is TGTGCCAGCAGCCCCGGCCGTAGGGGGGGGCGTTGGTACGAGCAGTACTTC.